Each of the 19 T cell receptor beta chains below was sequenced from the same sample in a study of breast tumors, draining lymph nodes, adjacent tissues. The lymph nodes were axillary draining lymph nodes from breast cancer patients. From the multiplex PCR reads, TCRdb called clonotypes with MiXCR, one entry per CDR3 protein. The sample includes around 150,000 distinct CDR3 sequences, about 20% of them seen just once. The sample taken for sequencing was axillary lymph node tissue. Receptors were obtained from a female donor with breast cancer. Some clones in this sample may be carry-over from other donors' samples.

This clonotype has at least ten counts. V is TRBV29-1 and J is TRBJ2-7; D might be TRBD1 or TRBD2, each matching 6 bases. CDR1 and CDR2 from the germline V gene are SQVTM and ANQGSEA. This CDR3 is 14 amino acids long. Trimming removed 4 bases from V and 6 bases from J, with 19 bases in between. In DNA, the CDR3 is TGCAGCGTTGGGGGGGACAAGAGGGCAGGCGAGCAGTACTTC. It encodes CSVGGDKRAGEQYF.

This clonotype was counted once. Since a much larger clone is just one base distant, this may be a read error. The chain combines TRBV30 with TRBJ2-3; 8 bases match TRBD2. Germline loops: CDR1 GTSNPN, CDR2 SVGIG (reference sequence). This CDR3 has 14 residues. The CDR3: CTWSARGARDTQYF. CDR3 nucleotides: TGTACCTGGAGTGCGCGGGGGGCTCGGGATACGCAGTATTTT.

This clonotype was observed at least ten times. The chain joins TRBV29-1 to TRBJ2-5, with 7 bases fitting TRBD1. The CDR3 covers 16 residues. Germline values: CDR1 SQVTM, CDR2 ANQGSEA. V lost 0 bases, J lost 6 bases, and 13 bases stayed unmatched. CDR3 amino acids: CSVEDLGRGREKTQYF. As DNA, the CDR3 is TGCAGCGTTGAAGATCTGGGAAGGGGGCGCGAAAAGACCCAGTACTTC.

This clonotype showed up just a few times. The chain employs TRBV3-1 and TRBJ2-2; 16 bases fit TRBD2. The CDR3 length is 17 residues. V was pared by 2 bases and J by 5 bases, with 2 bases of the junction left unmatched. Germline CDR1 is LGHDT and CDR2 is YNNKEL (reference sequence). The DNA of the CDR3 is TGTGCCAGCAGCCAAAGGGGACTAGCGGGAGGGACCGGGGAGCTGTTTTTT. This translates into CASSQRGLAGGTGELFF.

Notes on this clonotype: The final CDR3 position lacks the conserved phenylalanine or tryptophan, pointing to a likely read error. The chain carries TRBV6-1 and TRBJ2-3, with 9 positions matching TRBD2. V gave up 10 bases and J gave up 0 bases; unmatched junction bases: 17. The germline gives CDR1 MNHNS, CDR2 SASEGT. This CDR3 is 18 amino acids long. The CDR3 DNA sequence: TGTGCCATCCACCCAATGGGCCTAGCGGGAAGTAGCACAGATACGCAGTATCTT. It yields the protein CAIHPMGLAGSSTDTQYL.

This clonotype was detected many times. V is TRBV6-1 and J is TRBJ2-5, with a weak D call TRBD1 (5 bases). The length of the CDR3 is 13 residues. The germline V gene encodes CDR1 MNHNS and CDR2 SASEGT. Trimming pared 6 bases from V and 5 bases from J, leaving 13 bases between. The CDR3 here is CASRIRVVETQYF. DNA of the CDR3: TGTGCCAGCAGGATCAGGGTTGTGGAGACCCAGTACTTC.

In this sample, this clonotype turned up many times. This chain uses TRBV5-1 with TRBJ2-3; 7 bases agree with TRBD1. This CDR3 contains 15 residues. Losses at the gene ends were 0 bases for V and 2 bases for J; bases not matched to a gene: 3. The germline V gene encodes CDR1 SGHRS and CDR2 YFSETQ. The CDR3 loop reads CASSLEDRDTDTQYF. DNA for the CDR3: TGCGCCAGCAGCTTGGAAGACAGGGACACAGATACGCAGTATTTT.

In this sample, this clonotype turned up many times. This sequence joins TRBV20-1 and TRBJ1-2; D gene ambiguous. This CDR3 spans 12 amino acids. CDR1 is DFQATT, CDR2 SNEGSKA, per germline (reference sequence). V lost 6 bases, J lost 3 bases, and 11 bases lay in between. CDR3 nucleotide sequence: TGCAGTGCCTCGGAGCGGGACTATGGCTACACCTTC. The encoded protein is CSASERDYGYTF.

This clonotype was seen repeatedly, ten times or more. The V call is TRBV5-1, the J call TRBJ2-7; 14 nucleotides match TRBD2. CDR3 length: 15 residues. Trimming took 2 bases from V and 7 from J; bases not matched to a gene: 5. Looked up from germline, CDR1 is SGHRS and CDR2 is YFSETQ. CDR3 sequence: CASSFGLAGGGEQYF. CDR3 coding DNA: TGCGCCAGCAGCTTCGGACTAGCGGGAGGAGGGGAGCAGTACTTC.

In this sample, this clonotype turned up many times. The chain employs TRBV7-2 and TRBJ1-5, with D possibly TRBD1 on 5 matching bases. From germline, CDR1 is SGHTA and CDR2 FQGNSA. V dropped 1 base and J dropped 3 bases, with 10 bases sitting between them. The CDR3 length is 15 residues. The CDR3 nucleotides are TGTGCCAGCAGCTTAGTCGACAGAGTCAATCAGCCCCAGCATTTT. Translating gives CASSLVDRVNQPQHF.

This clonotype was seen at least ten times. This chain connects TRBV6-6 to TRBJ2-1; a weak D match, TRBD2 (6 bases). The CDR3 runs 15 residues. Germline V lookup: CDR1 MNHNY, CDR2 SVGAGI (reference sequence). V was trimmed by 6 bases and J by 7 bases, leaving 19 bases between them. The CDR3 sequence: CASRRFSGGINEQFF. DNA for the CDR3: TGTGCCAGCAGAAGATTTAGCGGAGGAATAAATGAGCAGTTCTTC.

The chain couples TRBV7-2 to TRBJ1-5, with 7 bases lining up with TRBD1. The CDR3 spans 14 residues. Germline V gene lookup returns CDR1 SGHTA and CDR2 FQGNSA. The V segment lost 5 bases and the J segment 5 bases; nucleotides outside the gene matches: 6. The CDR3 bases are TGTGCCAGCAGCCGAGGGACAGTACATCAGCCCCAGCATTTT. Translation gives CASSRGTVHQPQHF.

The chain has TRBV15 and TRBJ2-7, with 9 bases identical to TRBD1. Per germline, CDR1 LNHNV and CDR2 YYDKDF (reference sequence). The CDR3 consists of 15 residues. The V segment lost 2 bases and the J segment 4 bases; nucleotides outside the gene matches: 6. This CDR3 is CATSRLDRGKYEQYF. The CDR3, as DNA: TGTGCCACCAGCAGACTTGACAGGGGGAAATACGAGCAGTACTTC. The full variable domain, its missing parts supplied by reference TRBV15 and TRBJ2-7, is DAMVIQNPRYQVTQFGKPVTLSCSQTLNHNVMYWYQQKSSQAPKLLFHYYDKDFNNEADTPDNFQSRRPNTSFCFLDIRSPGLGDTAMYLCATSRLDRGKYEQYFGPGTRLTVT.

The sample holds many counts of this clonotype. One junction end does not reproduce the germline sequence, and a read error may be involved. The J gene is TRBJ2-3, the V gene TRBV4-2; TRBD2 agrees at 10 bases. In germline, CDR1 is LGHNA, CDR2 YNFKEQ. The CDR3 totals 14 residues. DNA of the CDR3: TGCGCCAGCAGCCAAGCGGGAGGGACAGATACGCAGTATTTT. Residues: CASSQAGGTDTQYF.

Many counts were recorded for this clonotype. The chain combines TRBV10-3 with TRBJ2-3; D remains unclear. Germline loops: CDR1 ENHRY, CDR2 SYGVKD. The V end lost 6 bases, the J end lost 6 bases, and 7 bases lay between the germline ends. This CDR3 is 11 amino acids long. The CDR3 DNA sequence: TGTGCCATCAGCGCCTATGATACGCAGTATTTT. It translates to CAISAYDTQYF.

This clonotype was seen a few times. The gene calls are TRBV19 and TRBJ2-4; no firm D call. V was pared by 5 bases and J by 0 bases, with 11 bases between. The length of the CDR3 is 15 residues. Per germline, CDR1 LNHDA and CDR2 SQIVND (reference sequence). CDR3: CASSDGRLAKNIQYF. Written as DNA, the CDR3 is TGTGCCAGTAGTGATGGACGTCTAGCCAAAAACATTCAGTACTTC. The variable domain in full, completed from reference TRBV19 and TRBJ2-4, reads DGGITQSPKYLFRKEGQNVTLSCEQNLNHDAMYWYRQDPGQGLRLIYYSQIVNDFQKGDIAEGYSVSREKKESFPLTVTSAQKNPTAFYLCASSDGRLAKNIQYFGAGTRLSVL.

This clonotype was recorded many times. This chain joins TRBV6-5 and TRBJ2-2, with 9 bases that match TRBD1. V gave up 2 bases and J gave up 6 bases; unmatched junction bases: 4. The CDR3 consists of 15 residues. Germline values: CDR1 MNHEY, CDR2 SVGAGI. CDR3 DNA sequence: TGTGCCAGCAGTTACGGGGACAGGGTTGCCGGGGAGCTGTTTTTT. It yields the protein CASSYGDRVAGELFF.

There are a few counts of this clonotype. The CDR3 region has the DNA TGTGCCAGCAGCTCGACAGGTGCCAATGAAAAACTGTTTTTT. Protein sequence: CASSSTGANEKLFF. The chain joins TRBV11-2 to TRBJ1-4; D is possibly TRBD1 (6 bases). This CDR3 region has 14 residues. Per the germline V gene, CDR1 is SGHAT and CDR2 is FQNNGV. The germline V and J ends were trimmed by 4 bases and 5 bases, with 11 bases remaining between them.

The chain carries TRBV9 and TRBJ2-7; 9 nucleotides align to TRBD2. Germline CDR1 reads SGDLS; CDR2 reads YYNGEE. This CDR3 has 15 residues. The trim removed 0 bases at V and 0 bases at J, leaving 1 base unmatched. CDR3 bases: TGTGCCAGCAGCGTAGATAGCGGGAGCTCCTACGAGCAGTACTTC. This codes for CASSVDSGSSYEQYF.